This T cell receptor beta chain was sequenced during a study of regulatory T cells in long-lasting Graves disease. Building of the TCR beta libraries involved iRepertoire HTBI primers and Arm-PCR of CDR3 regions. One entry per CDR3 protein results from TCRdb running MiXCR on the multiplex PCR reads. This sample has 350,000 to 450,000 distinct CDR3 sequences, with 14% to 15% found just once. This clonotype was picked up a small number of times. Antigen: not known. Whole-study results and caveats: Patients whose Graves' disease persisted exhibited lower TCR diversity than those newly diagnosed.

Time point denoted: newly diagnosed GD, antithyroid drugs for less than 3 months. RNA extracted from PBMCs served as the sequencing template. The same specimen was also included in a second study, on T cells in Graves' hyperthyroidism and ophthalmopathy.

Sequencing was performed on peripheral blood mononuclear cells (PBMCs), taken at new diagnosis, from a patient treated with antithyroid drugs. This sequence was found in a woman aged 40-49 years with Graves disease.

The CDR3 nucleotides are TGTGCCAGCAGCGGGGGCGGTGGGAACACTGAAGCTTTCTTT. It translates to CASSGGGGNTEAFF. V and J are TRBV5-5 and TRBJ1-1, with D possibly TRBD1 on 6 matching bases. V was clipped by 4 bases and J by 1 base, with 11 bases between them. Germline CDR1 and CDR2: SGHKS and YYEKEE (reference sequence). This CDR3 comprises 14 residues.